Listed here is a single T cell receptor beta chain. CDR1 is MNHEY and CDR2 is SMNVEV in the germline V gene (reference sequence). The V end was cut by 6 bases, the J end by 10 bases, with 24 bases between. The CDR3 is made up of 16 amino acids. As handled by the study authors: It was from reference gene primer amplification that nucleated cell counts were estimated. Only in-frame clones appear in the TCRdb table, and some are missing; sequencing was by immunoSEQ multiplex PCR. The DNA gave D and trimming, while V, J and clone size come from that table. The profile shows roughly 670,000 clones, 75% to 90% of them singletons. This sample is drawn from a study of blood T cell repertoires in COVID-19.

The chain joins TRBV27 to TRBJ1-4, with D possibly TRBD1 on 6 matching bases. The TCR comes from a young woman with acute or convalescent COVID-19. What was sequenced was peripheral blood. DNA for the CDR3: TGTGCCAGCAGCCCCCTCCGACAGGTCGCACCCGGAAAACTGTTTTTT. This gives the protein CASSPLRQVAPGKLFF.